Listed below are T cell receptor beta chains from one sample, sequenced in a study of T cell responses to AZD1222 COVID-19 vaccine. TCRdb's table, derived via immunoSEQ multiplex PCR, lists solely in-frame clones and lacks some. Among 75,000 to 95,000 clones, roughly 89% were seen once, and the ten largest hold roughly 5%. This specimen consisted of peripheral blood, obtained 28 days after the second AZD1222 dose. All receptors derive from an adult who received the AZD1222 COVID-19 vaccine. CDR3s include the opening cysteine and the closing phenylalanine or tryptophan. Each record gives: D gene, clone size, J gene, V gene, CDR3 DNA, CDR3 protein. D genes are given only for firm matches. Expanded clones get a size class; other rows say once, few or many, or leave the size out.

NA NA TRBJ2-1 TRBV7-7 TGTGCTAGCAGCTTAGGTAATGAGCAGTTCTTC CASSLGNEQFF
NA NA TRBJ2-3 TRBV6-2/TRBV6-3 TGTGCCAGCAGTCACGGGGGTGAATCAGATACGCAGTATTTT CASSHGGESDTQYF
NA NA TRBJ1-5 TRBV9 TGTGCCAGCAGCGTAGAGGGGGGCAGCAATCAGCCCCAGCATTTT CASSVEGGSNQPQHF
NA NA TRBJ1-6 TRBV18 TGTGCCAGCTCAGAGGGACGGTATAATTCACCCCTCCACTTT CASSEGRYNSPLHF
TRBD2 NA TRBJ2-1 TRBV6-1 TGTGCCAGCAGTGCATTGACTAGCGGGAGCTACAATGAGCAGTTCTTC CASSALTSGSYNEQFF
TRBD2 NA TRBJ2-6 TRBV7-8 TGTGCCAGCCTAAGGGCGGGGGATCCGGGCCCCGACTCTGGGGCCAACGTCCTGACTTTC CASLRAGDPGPDSGANVLTF
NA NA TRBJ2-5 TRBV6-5 TGTGCCAGCAGTTACTCCTACAGGCAAGAGACCCAGTACTTC CASSYSYRQETQYF
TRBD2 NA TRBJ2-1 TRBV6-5 TGTGCCAGCAGTTATAGCGGGAGCTCCTACAATGAGCAGTTCTTC CASSYSGSSYNEQFF
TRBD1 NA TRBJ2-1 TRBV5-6 TGTGCCAGCAGGTCCGTGCCGGGACAGGGCCATGAGCAGTTCTTC CASRSVPGQGHEQFF
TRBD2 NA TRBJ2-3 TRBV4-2 TGTGCCAGCAGCCCGGAGCCAGCGGGGGCCGCCACAGATACGCAGTATTTT CASSPEPAGAATDTQYF
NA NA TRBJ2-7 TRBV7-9 TGTGCCAGCAGCTTAAGCCGGTCGTTAGAGCAGTACTTC CASSLSRSLEQYF
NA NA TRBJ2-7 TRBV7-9 TGTGCCAGCAGCCTCCAGACAGACCGGCAGTACTTC CASSLQTDRQYF
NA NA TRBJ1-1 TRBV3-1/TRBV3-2 TGTGCCAGCAGCCAAGTGGTGAACACTGAAGCTTTCTTT CASSQVVNTEAFF
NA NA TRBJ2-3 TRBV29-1 TGCAGCACAATGAGAAGGGGGGGAAGTTTGACAGATACGCAGTATTTT CSTMRRGGSLTDTQYF
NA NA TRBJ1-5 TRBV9 TGTGCCAGCAGCGTAGCAGGGTATAGCAATCAGCCCCAGCATTTT CASSVAGYSNQPQHF
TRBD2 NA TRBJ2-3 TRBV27 TGTGCCAGCAGTCCCCGGACTAGCGGGGGTCCGGACACGCAGTATTTT CASSPRTSGGPDTQYF
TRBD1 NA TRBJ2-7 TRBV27 TGTGCCAGCAGTCCGGCGGTGGGGGACAGGGGGCTTTACGAGCAGTACTTC CASSPAVGDRGLYEQYF
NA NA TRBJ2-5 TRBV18 TGTGCCAGCTCACCAACGGGTCCTTATAAGACCCAGTACTTC CASSPTGPYKTQYF
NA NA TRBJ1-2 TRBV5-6 TGTGCCAGCAGCTTGTGGGGGAACTATGGCTACACCTTC CASSLWGNYGYTF
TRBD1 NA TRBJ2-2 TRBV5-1 TGCGCCAGCCTTCCGGGACAGGGAGGTGGGGAGCTGTTTTTT CASLPGQGGGELFF
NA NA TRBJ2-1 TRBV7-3 TGTGCCAGCAGCTTAAGGGGTCTTGGTGAGCAGTTCTTC CASSLRGLGEQFF
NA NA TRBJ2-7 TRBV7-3 TGTGCCAGCAGCTTAGGTCCCGGCTCCTACGAGCAGTACTTC CASSLGPGSYEQYF
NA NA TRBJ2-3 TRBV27 TGTGCCAGCAGTTCGACATTTTACCCCAGCGATACGCAGTATTTT CASSSTFYPSDTQYF
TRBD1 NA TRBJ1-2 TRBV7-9 TGTGCCAGCAGCTCGGACAGGCTCCGCGGCTACACCTTC CASSSDRLRGYTF
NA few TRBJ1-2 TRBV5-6 TGTGCCAGCAGCGCGACAGGAAACTATGGCTACACCTTC CASSATGNYGYTF
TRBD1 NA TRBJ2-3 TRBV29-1 TGCAGCGTTGGTCCTGGCAGGGGGCTCTTAGATACGCAGTATTTT CSVGPGRGLLDTQYF
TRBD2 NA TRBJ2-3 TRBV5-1 TGCGCCAGCAGCTTGGCTAGGCTAGCGGGGGGGCCAACAGATACGCAGTATTTT CASSLARLAGGPTDTQYF
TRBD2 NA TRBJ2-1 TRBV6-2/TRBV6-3 TGTGCCAGCAGTTCTGGTAGCGGGGGGGCCTTCAATGAGCAGTTCTTC CASSSGSGGAFNEQFF
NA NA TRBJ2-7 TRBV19 TGTGCCAGTAGTGGGATCGGGGGCAGAGAGCAGTACTTC CASSGIGGREQYF
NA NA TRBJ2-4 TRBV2 TGTGCCAGCAGTGAAGGGACCCCGAATTACTTC CASSEGTPNYF
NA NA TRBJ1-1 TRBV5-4 TGTGCCAGCAGCCCTAAACGAGGGGCTGGGTGGAACACTGAAGCTTTCTTT CASSPKRGAGWNTEAFF
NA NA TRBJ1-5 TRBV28 TGTGCCAGCAGTCCCTCCCCCCATACAGGGTTTTATAGCAATCAGCCCCAGCATTTT CASSPSPHTGFYSNQPQHF
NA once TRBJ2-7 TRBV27 TGTGCCAGCAGTTTGTCCAGATCCTACGAGCAGTACTTC CASSLSRSYEQYF
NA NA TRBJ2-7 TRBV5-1 TGCGCCAGCAGCTTGGCCGAAAACAGGTTGTTCGACGAGCAGTACTTC CASSLAENRLFDEQYF
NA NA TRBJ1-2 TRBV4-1 TGCGCCAGCAGACCTCCGGAAGCCTATGGCTACACCTTC CASRPPEAYGYTF
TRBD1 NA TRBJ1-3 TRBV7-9 TGTGCCAGCAGCCCCTGGGGACAGATCACTGGAAACACCATATATTTT CASSPWGQITGNTIYF
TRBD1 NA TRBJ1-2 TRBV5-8 TGTGCCAGCAGCCTGGCGGACAGGGGCTATGGCTACACCTTC CASSLADRGYGYTF
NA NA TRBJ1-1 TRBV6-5 TGTGCCAGCAGTAGGGCCTGGGCAGGGAACACTGAAGCTTTCTTT CASSRAWAGNTEAFF
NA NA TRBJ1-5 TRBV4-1 TGCGCCAGCAGGGGGAGGGGTAATCAGCCCCAGCATTTT CASRGRGNQPQHF
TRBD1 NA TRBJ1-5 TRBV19 TGTGCCAGTAGTACACCGGGACAGGGGTATCAGCCCCAGCATTTT CASSTPGQGYQPQHF
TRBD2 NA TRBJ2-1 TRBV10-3 TGTGCCATCAGTGAGGGAGCGGGGGGGGACAATGAGCAGTTCTTC CAISEGAGGDNEQFF
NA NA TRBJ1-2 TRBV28 TGTGCCAGCAGTTGGGACAAGGTCTATGGCTACACCTTC CASSWDKVYGYTF
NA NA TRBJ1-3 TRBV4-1 TGCGCCAGCAGCCAAGATCCCCCAGGGGCGGAAGGAAACACCATATATTTT CASSQDPPGAEGNTIYF
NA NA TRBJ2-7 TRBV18 TGTGCCAGCTCACCACGGCAGGGTGGGGCCTACGAGCAGTACTTC CASSPRQGGAYEQYF
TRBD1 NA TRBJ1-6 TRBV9 TGTGCCAGCAGCCCAACGGACAGGGTGTTATCGGCACCCCTCCACTTT CASSPTDRVLSAPLHF
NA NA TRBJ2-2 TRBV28 TGTGCCAGCAGTTTATTGACAGGCGGCGGGGGGGAGCTGTTTTTT CASSLLTGGGGELFF
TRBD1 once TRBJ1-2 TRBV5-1 TGCGCCAGCAGCTATGATCAGGGGGCGGTATCTGGCTACACCTTC CASSYDQGAVSGYTF
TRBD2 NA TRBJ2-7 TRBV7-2 TGTGCCAGCAGCTTAGTGGGGGGGGATCCTTACGAGCAGTACTTC CASSLVGGDPYEQYF
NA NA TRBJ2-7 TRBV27 TGTGCCAGCAGTTTATCGCACCCCCGGAGTAAATACGAGCAGTACTTC CASSLSHPRSKYEQYF
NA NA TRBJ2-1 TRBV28 TGTGCCAGCAGTTCTTCATCTGGCCCTCTTAACAATGAGCAGTTCTTC CASSSSSGPLNNEQFF
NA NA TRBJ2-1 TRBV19 TGTGCCAGTAGTGGCACCCGGCAGACTTACTACAATGAGCAGTTCTTC CASSGTRQTYYNEQFF
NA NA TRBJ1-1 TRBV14 TGTGCCAGCAGCCAATCTGGGAGGATGAACACTGAAGCTTTCTTT CASSQSGRMNTEAFF